A single sample is the source of the 29 T cell receptor beta chains below, sequenced in a study of OX40 agonist ivuxolimab in advanced cancers. Libraries were prepared by immunoSEQ multiplex PCR; TCRdb keeps only in-frame clonotypes and omits some of them. Of more than 85,000 clones detected, over 75% appear once; the ten largest clones hold roughly 0.31%. The sample was CD4+ or CD8+ T cells sorted from blood, taken in a trial of the OX40 agonist ivuxolimab. All receptors come from an adult with an advanced solid tumor such as melanoma, head and neck, liver or kidney cancer.

The genes are TRBV9 and TRBJ1-2, with D uncertain. V lost 3 bases to trimming and J lost 0 bases, with 12 bases between them. Germline V gene sequence: CDR1 SGDLS, CDR2 YYNGEE. CDR3 length: 15 amino acids. CDR3 bases: TGTGCCAGCAGCGCTTTAACAACCGCTAACTATGGCTACACCTTC. This codes for CASSALTTANYGYTF. Together with reference TRBV9 and TRBJ1-2, the CDR3 gives the full variable domain: DSGVTQTPKHLITATGQRVTLRCSPRSGDLSVYWYQQSLDQGLQFLIQYYNGEERAKGNILERFSAQQFPDLHSELNLSSLELGDSALYFCASSALTTANYGYTFGSGTRLTVV.

The rearrangement uses TRBV2 and TRBJ2-5; 9 positions match TRBD1. This CDR3 contains 15 residues. The ends lost 1 base at V and 5 bases at J; junction bases unmatched: 5. CDR1 and CDR2 (germline): SNHLY, FYNNEI. The CDR3 DNA sequence: TGTGCCAGCAGTGAAGGGGACAGGGCGAGGGAGACCCAGTACTTC. It translates to CASSEGDRARETQYF. Full variable domain (outside the CDR3, taken from reference TRBV2 and TRBJ2-5): EPEVTQTPSHQVTQMGQEVILRCVPISNHLYFYWYRQILGQKVEFLVSFYNNEISEKSEIFDDQFSVERPDGSNFTLKIRSTKLEDSAMYFCASSEGDRARETQYFGPGTRLLVL.

The genes are TRBV6-6 and TRBJ1-4, with 9 bases matching TRBD1. J gave up 7 bases and V 2 bases, and 5 bases lay outside the gene matches. This CDR3 is built from 15 residues. CDR1 MNHNY and CDR2 SVGAGI come from the germline V gene (reference sequence). The CDR3 sequence: CASSYPTGGSEKLFF. Here the CDR3 DNA reads TGTGCCAGCAGTTACCCGACAGGGGGTAGTGAAAAACTGTTTTTT.

The rearrangement links TRBV7-2 to TRBJ2-7, with D tentatively TRBD1 (6 bases). The CDR3 contains 13 residues. V was clipped by 3 bases and J by 3 bases, with 9 bases between them. Germline CDR1 and CDR2: SGHTA and FQGNSA. This CDR3 reads CASSFTRGYEQYF. CDR3 DNA: TGTGCCAGCAGCTTTACCAGGGGCTACGAGCAGTACTTC.

This chain links TRBV28 with TRBJ1-1; the match to TRBD1 covers 11 bases. The germline CDR1 and CDR2 sequences are MDHEN and SYDVKM. This CDR3 has 16 amino acids. V trimming: 5 bases; J trimming: 3 bases; junction bases outside the gene matches: 8. The chain's CDR3 is CASSPSQGQGDTEAFF. The CDR3 coding sequence is TGTGCCAGCAGTCCATCGCAGGGACAGGGGGACACTGAAGCTTTCTTT.

This chain joins TRBV28 and TRBJ2-1; tentative D call: TRBD2 (6 bases). This CDR3 contains 13 residues. V lost 6 bases and J 7 bases, leaving 13 bases between the germline ends. Germline V lookup: CDR1 MDHEN, CDR2 SYDVKM. The CDR3 nucleotides are TGTGCCAGCAGCCTATCTGGGGGGAATGAGCAGTTCTTC. Protein: CASSLSGGNEQFF.

This clone came up once. This chain joins TRBV28 and TRBJ1-1, with D unresolved. The germline V gene has CDR1 MDHEN and CDR2 SYDVKM. The V end lost 6 bases, the J end lost 4 bases, and 21 bases lay between the germline ends. The CDR3 loop spans 16 amino acids. CDR3: CASRSPAAPEGTEAFF. Here the CDR3 DNA reads TGTGCCAGCAGATCACCGGCGGCTCCCGAAGGCACTGAAGCTTTCTTT. The full variable domain, in which reference TRBV28 and TRBJ1-1 provide the parts outside the CDR3, is DVKVTQSSRYLVKRTGEKVFLECVQDMDHENMFWYRQDPGLGLRLIYFSYDVKMKEKGDIPEGYSVSREKKERFSLILESASTNQTSMYLCASRSPAAPEGTEAFFGQGTRLTVV.

The chain recombines TRBV12-5 with TRBJ2-1; 8 positions match TRBD2. V was clipped by 2 bases and J by 8 bases; unmatched bases: 11. The CDR3 extends over 16 amino acids. The germline CDR1 and CDR2 sequences are LGHNT and FRNRAP. CDR3 amino acids: CASGLSGREALDEQFF. CDR3 in DNA: TGTGCTAGTGGTTTGTCGGGGCGGGAGGCTCTAGATGAGCAGTTCTTC.

V usage is TRBV6-1 and J usage is TRBJ1-2; D is perhaps TRBD1 (6 bases). This CDR3 region has 15 residues. Germline CDR1 MNHNS, CDR2 SASEGT. Trimming cost V 4 bases and J 5 bases, with 17 bases left between them. CDR3 DNA: TGTGCCAGCAGTGTCCAGACGGGGGGCTGGTATGGCTACACCTTC. Protein sequence: CASSVQTGGWYGYTF.

The rearrangement joins TRBV18 to TRBJ2-4; TRBD2 aligns across 12 bases. The CDR3 extends over 17 amino acids. V lost 1 base to trimming and J lost 6 bases; unmatched junction nucleotides: 7. The V gene's germline CDR1 is KGHSH and CDR2 LQKENI. The chain's CDR3 is CASSPLPSGRAGNIQYF. Written as DNA, the CDR3 is TGTGCCAGCTCACCACTTCCTAGCGGGAGGGCGGGAAACATTCAGTACTTC.

The CDR3 sequence is CASRGQTNYGYTF. The CDR3 DNA sequence: TGTGCCAGCAGAGGACAGACTAACTATGGCTACACCTTC. V gene TRBV6-1 combines with J gene TRBJ1-2, with D possibly TRBD1 on 6 matching bases. Germline CDR1 MNHNS, CDR2 SASEGT. V lost 6 bases and J 0 bases, leaving 8 bases between the germline ends. This CDR3 has 13 residues.

The rearrangement uses TRBV27 and TRBJ2-2; D might be TRBD1 (6 bases). Germline V lookup: CDR1 MNHEY, CDR2 SMNVEV (reference sequence). This CDR3 is 15 amino acids long. The V and J ends lost 5 bases and 5 bases respectively, with 15 bases between them. Here the CDR3 DNA reads TGTGCCAGCAGTCTCAGGACAGTGCAGACCGGGGAGCTGTTTTTT. Translation: CASSLRTVQTGELFF.

The chain employs TRBV6-5 and TRBJ2-5; D gene ambiguous. TRBJ2-7 matches the DNA end more closely, so the J call is doubtful. The germline V gene has CDR1 MNHEY and CDR2 SVGAGI. CDR3 length: 11 residues. CDR3 coding DNA: TGTGCCAGCAGTTCCCCCAACGAGCAGTACTTC. This codes for CASSSPNEQYF.

This clone was counted once. The rearrangement uses TRBV5-1 and TRBJ2-1; no firm D call. Germline V CDR1 and CDR2: SGHRS, YFSETQ. The CDR3 consists of 18 residues. V lost 0 bases, J lost 0 bases, and 16 bases lay in between. The CDR3 region is CASSLARSAASSYNEQFF. DNA for the CDR3: TGCGCCAGCAGCTTGGCTCGGTCAGCCGCAAGCTCCTACAATGAGCAGTTCTTC.

The V call is TRBV2, the J call TRBJ2-1; 7 bases match TRBD2. The CDR3 runs 14 residues. Germline V CDR1 and CDR2: SNHLY, FYNNEI. V shed 6 bases, J shed 7 bases, and the junction held 9 bases outside the gene matches. The CDR3: CASRPQTSRNEQFF. CDR3 nucleotide sequence: TGTGCCAGCAGACCCCAGACTAGCAGGAATGAGCAGTTCTTC.

The chain combines TRBV4-1 with TRBJ2-1, with 10 bases that match TRBD1. The CDR3 sequence is 15 residues long. CDR1 and CDR2 from the germline V gene are MGHRA and YSYEKL. V shed 5 bases, J shed 10 bases, and the junction held 11 bases outside the gene matches. CDR3 in DNA: TGCGCCAGCAGCTTCCGGGACAGGGGTACAAGCGAGCAGTTCTTC. It is translated as CASSFRDRGTSEQFF.

The chain has TRBV28 and TRBJ2-5; 9 bases fit TRBD1. The CDR3 sequence is 16 residues long. With 5 bases clipped from V and 2 bases from J, the junction kept 9 bases outside the gene matches. CDR1 and CDR2 (germline): MDHEN, SYDVKM. CDR3 amino acids: CASSAGTGWLQETQYF. DNA of the CDR3: TGTGCCAGCAGTGCCGGGACAGGGTGGCTTCAAGAGACCCAGTACTTC. Drawing the rest from reference TRBV28 and TRBJ2-5, the complete variable domain is DVKVTQSSRYLVKRTGEKVFLECVQDMDHENMFWYRQDPGLGLRLIYFSYDVKMKEKGDIPEGYSVSREKKERFSLILESASTNQTSMYLCASSAGTGWLQETQYFGPGTRLLVL.

The V and J genes are TRBV19 and TRBJ1-2, with a weak D call TRBD1 (6 bases). Germline-derived CDR1 and CDR2 are LNHDA and SQIVND (reference sequence). Trimming left V 4 bases short and J 0 bases short, with 18 bases between. This CDR3 has 17 amino acids. The CDR3 sequence: CASSRGFYRETNYGYTF. The CDR3 DNA reads TGTGCCAGTAGTAGAGGTTTCTACAGGGAGACTAACTATGGCTACACCTTC. Full variable domain (missing parts from reference TRBV19 and TRBJ1-2): DGGITQSPKYLFRKEGQNVTLSCEQNLNHDAMYWYRQDPGQGLRLIYYSQIVNDFQKGDIAEGYSVSREKKESFPLTVTSAQKNPTAFYLCASSRGFYRETNYGYTFGSGTRLTVV.

The chain employs TRBV28 and TRBJ1-4, with D possibly matching TRBD1 (5 bases). Germline CDR1 is MDHEN and CDR2 is SYDVKM. V was pared by 7 bases and J by 5 bases, with 17 bases between. The CDR3 has 15 residues. The CDR3 DNA is TGTGCCAGCAAAAGTCGAAGGGGCGGAAATGAAAAACTGTTTTTT. Its translation: CASKSRRGGNEKLFF.

The chain joins TRBV4-2 to TRBJ2-2, with TRBD1 matching over 7 bases. V lost 3 bases, J lost 7 bases, and 8 bases stayed unmatched. CDR1 is LGHNA and CDR2 is YNFKEQ in the germline V gene. The CDR3 has 15 amino acids. CDR3 region: CASSQRQGSNGELFF. The CDR3 region has the DNA TGTGCCAGCAGCCAGAGACAGGGTAGTAACGGGGAGCTGTTTTTT.

The chain's CDR3 is CASSSPQGGAFF. DNA of the CDR3: TGTGCCAGCAGTTCCCCCCAGGGAGGTGCTTTCTTT. J is TRBJ1-1 and V is TRBV28; weak D call: TRBD1 (5 bases). Germline CDR1 reads MDHEN; CDR2 reads SYDVKM. V was pared by 4 bases and J by 11 bases, with 14 bases between. The CDR3 covers 12 residues. The entire variable domain, with the rest obtained from reference TRBV28 and TRBJ1-1, is as follows: DVKVTQSSRYLVKRTGEKVFLECVQDMDHENMFWYRQDPGLGLRLIYFSYDVKMKEKGDIPEGYSVSREKKERFSLILESASTNQTSMYLCASSSPQGGAFFGQGTRLTVV.

The chain couples TRBV2 to TRBJ1-5; a possible D gene is TRBD1 (5 bases). Germline lookup yields CDR1 SNHLY and CDR2 FYNNEI. V was pared by 2 bases and J by 2 bases, with 10 bases between. This CDR3 region has 15 residues. This chain's CDR3 is CASSERPGGNQPQHF. CDR3 coding DNA: TGTGCCAGCAGTGAAAGGCCGGGGGGCAATCAGCCCCAGCATTTT.

This clone was recorded only once. The rearrangement uses TRBV15 and TRBJ1-1, with D possibly TRBD1 on 6 matching bases. The germline gives CDR1 LNHNV, CDR2 YYDKDF (reference sequence). V gave up 0 bases and J gave up 4 bases, with 12 bases separating them. The CDR3 has 15 amino acids. CDR3 in amino acids: CATSRDYMGATEAFF. For the CDR3, the DNA is TGTGCCACCAGCAGAGATTATATGGGGGCCACTGAAGCTTTCTTT.

This sequence joins TRBV5-4 and TRBJ2-1; D gene unclear. V was cut by 0 bases and J by 5 bases, with 6 bases left in between. This CDR3 has 13 residues. Germline CDR1 is SGHNT and CDR2 is YYREEE (reference sequence). This chain's CDR3 is CASSLEVNNEQFF. CDR3 sequence (DNA): TGTGCCAGCAGCTTGGAGGTCAACAATGAGCAGTTCTTC.

The chain joins TRBV19 to TRBJ1-3; D perhaps matches TRBD1 (5 bases). CDR1 and CDR2 from the germline V gene are LNHDA and SQIVND (reference sequence). The CDR3 has 17 residues. With 4 bases removed from V and 0 bases from J, the gap between germline ends came to 16 bases. In DNA, the CDR3 is TGTGCCAGTAGTAACCCAGGGAGTGCCTCCTCTGGAAACACCATATATTTT. Its protein is CASSNPGSASSGNTIYF.

This clone was counted once. This rearrangement joins TRBV7-2 to TRBJ2-3, with 10 bases matching TRBD2. Germline V gene sequence: CDR1 SGHTA, CDR2 FQGNSA. The CDR3 contains 17 residues. V was clipped by 2 bases and J by 0 bases; unmatched bases: 5. The CDR3 DNA follows: TGTGCCAGCAGCTTATTCGGACTAGCGGTTAGCACAGATACGCAGTATTTT. Amino acid sequence: CASSLFGLAVSTDTQYF.

The CDR3 spells CASSEMAGESAGYF. The CDR3, as DNA: TGTGCCAGCAGTGAAATGGCGGGAGAGAGCGCGGGGTACTTC. The chain has TRBV6-5 and TRBJ2-7, with TRBD2 matching 7 bases. Germline V gene lookup returns CDR1 MNHEY and CDR2 SVGAGI. The V and J ends lost 5 bases and 12 bases, in that order; junction bases with no gene match: 16. The CDR3 spans 14 residues.

The chain combines TRBV29-1 with TRBJ2-3; unclear D gene. The CDR3 is made up of 15 amino acids. Germline V CDR1 and CDR2: SQVTM, ANQGSEA. Trimming took off 7 bases at V and 0 bases at J, with 17 bases between the two ends. CDR3: CSDRSRGPSTDTQYF. DNA for the CDR3: TGCAGCGACAGAAGTCGCGGACCCAGCACAGATACGCAGTATTTT.

This chain links TRBV28 with TRBJ1-1; a weak D match, TRBD1 (5 bases). The CDR3 contains 13 residues. Germline CDR1 reads MDHEN; CDR2 reads SYDVKM. V was pared by 6 bases and J by 5 bases, with 13 bases between. The CDR3 nucleotides are TGTGCCAGCAGCTTAGTGGGGCAAACTGAAGCTTTCTTT. It translates to CASSLVGQTEAFF.